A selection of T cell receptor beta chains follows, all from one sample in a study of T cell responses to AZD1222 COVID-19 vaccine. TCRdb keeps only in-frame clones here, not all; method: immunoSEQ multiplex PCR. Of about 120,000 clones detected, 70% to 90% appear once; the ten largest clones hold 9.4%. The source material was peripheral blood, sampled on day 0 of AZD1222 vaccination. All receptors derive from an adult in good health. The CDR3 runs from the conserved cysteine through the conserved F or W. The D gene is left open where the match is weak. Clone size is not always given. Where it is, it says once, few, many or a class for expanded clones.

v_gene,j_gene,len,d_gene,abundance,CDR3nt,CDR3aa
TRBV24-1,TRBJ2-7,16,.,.,TGTGCCACCAGTGATCCTGGACAGAAAAACTCCTACGAGCAGTACTTC,CATSDPGQKNSYEQYF
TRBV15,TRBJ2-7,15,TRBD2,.,TGTGCCACCAGCAGAGATCGCGGGGGGGCTTACGAGCAGTACTTC,CATSRDRGGAYEQYF
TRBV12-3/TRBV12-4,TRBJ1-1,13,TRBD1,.,TGTGCCAGCAGTTTGCAGGGGGCTACTGAAGCTTTCTTT,CASSLQGATEAFF
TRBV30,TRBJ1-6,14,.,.,TGTGCCTGGACCGTCAATGATGAGGGGTTCACCCTCCACTTT,CAWTVNDEGFTLHF
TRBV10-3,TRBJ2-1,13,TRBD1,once,TGTGCCATCTTTGTGACAGGGGCGAATGAGCAGTTCTTC,CAIFVTGANEQFF
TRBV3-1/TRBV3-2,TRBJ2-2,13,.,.,TGTGCCAGCAGCGGCCGGGTGGCCGGGGAGCTGTTTTTT,CASSGRVAGELFF
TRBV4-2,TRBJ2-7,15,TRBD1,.,TGTGCCAGCAGCCAAGAAGGGACAGTCTCCGACGAGCAGTACTTC,CASSQEGTVSDEQYF
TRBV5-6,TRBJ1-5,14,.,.,TGTGCCAGCAGCTTGGGCAGGAAGAATCAGCCCCAGCATTTT,CASSLGRKNQPQHF
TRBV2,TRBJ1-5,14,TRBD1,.,TGTGCCAGCAGAAGGGACAGTTCCAATCAGCCCCAGCATTTT,CASRRDSSNQPQHF
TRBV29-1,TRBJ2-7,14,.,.,TGCAGCGTTAGAGGTCTGGGTGCTGACCACGAGCAGTACTTC,CSVRGLGADHEQYF
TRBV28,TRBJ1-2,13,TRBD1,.,TGTGCCAGCAGTCTCGACAGGGACTATGGCTACACCTTC,CASSLDRDYGYTF
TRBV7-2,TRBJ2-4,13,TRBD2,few,TGTGCCAGCAGCGTCCCGGGACTAGACATTCAGTACTTC,CASSVPGLDIQYF
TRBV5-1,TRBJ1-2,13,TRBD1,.,TGCGCCAGCAGCGGGGGACAGGGAGATGGCTACACCTTC,CASSGGQGDGYTF
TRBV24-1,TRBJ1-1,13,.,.,TGTGCCACCATGGGACTCAGGAACACTGAAGCTTTCTTT,CATMGLRNTEAFF
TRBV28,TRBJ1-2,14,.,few,TGTGCCAGCAGTTTCGTGGCAGGGGTTTATGGCTACACCTTC,CASSFVAGVYGYTF
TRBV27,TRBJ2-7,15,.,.,TGTGCCAGCAGTACCATGAGACAGAGAAGTGGCGAGCAGTACTTC,CASSTMRQRSGEQYF
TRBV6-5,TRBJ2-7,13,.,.,TGTGCCACGCTACTCCCGGGGACCCACGAGCAGTACTTC,CATLLPGTHEQYF
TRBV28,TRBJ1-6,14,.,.,TGTGCCAGCAGTTTAACGGGGGGCGGATCACCCCTCCACTTT,CASSLTGGGSPLHF
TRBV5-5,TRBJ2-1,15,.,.,TGTGCCAGCAGCCGCCGACCAGGGGCGGTAAGTGAGCAGTTCTTC,CASSRRPGAVSEQFF
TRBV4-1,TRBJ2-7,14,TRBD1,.,TGCGCCAGCAGCCAAGAACAGGGGGTCTGGGAGCAGTACTTC,CASSQEQGVWEQYF
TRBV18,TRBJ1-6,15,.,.,TGTGCCAGCTCACCTGAACCCGGCTATAATTCACCCCTCCACTTT,CASSPEPGYNSPLHF
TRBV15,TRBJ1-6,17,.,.,TGTGCCACCAGCAGGGAACCCGGGGACATATATAATTCACCCCTCCACTTT,CATSREPGDIYNSPLHF
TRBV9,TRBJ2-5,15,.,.,TGTGCCAGCAGCCGGACAGCCGTCGCGTTCGAGACCCAGTACTTC,CASSRTAVAFETQYF
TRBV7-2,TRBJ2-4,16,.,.,TGTGCCAGCAGCTTCGCCCGCGCGGGGTCCAAAAACATTCAGTACTTC,CASSFARAGSKNIQYF
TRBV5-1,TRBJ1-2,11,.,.,TGCGCCAGCAGCGCCTCGGGAGGCTACACCTTC,CASSASGGYTF
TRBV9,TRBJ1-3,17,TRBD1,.,TGTGCCAGCAGCGCCCTTGGACAGGCCAACTCTGGAAACACCATATATTTT,CASSALGQANSGNTIYF
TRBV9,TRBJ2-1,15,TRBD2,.,TGTGCCAGCAGCGTAGAATTAGCGGGATACAATGAGCAGTTCTTC,CASSVELAGYNEQFF
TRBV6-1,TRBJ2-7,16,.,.,TGTGCCAGCAGTGGATCGTCGGCAGGAGTATCCTACGAGCAGTACTTC,CASSGSSAGVSYEQYF
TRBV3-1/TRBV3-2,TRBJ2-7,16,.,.,TGTGCCAGCAGCCAAGATAAAGGGGGGAGCTCCTACGAGCAGTACTTC,CASSQDKGGSSYEQYF
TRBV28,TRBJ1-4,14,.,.,TGTGCCAGCAGTTTACAGGGGAAGATGGAAAAACTGTTTTTT,CASSLQGKMEKLFF
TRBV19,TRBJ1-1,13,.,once,TGTGCCAGTAGTATACCAGGGGACACTGAAGCTTTCTTT,CASSIPGDTEAFF
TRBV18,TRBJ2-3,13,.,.,TGTGCCAGCTTAAAGGTAGACAGTTCGACGCAGTATTTT,CASLKVDSSTQYF
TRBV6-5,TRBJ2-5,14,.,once,TGTGCCAGCAGTTACTCCCCGGGGTTGGAGACCCAGTACTTC,CASSYSPGLETQYF
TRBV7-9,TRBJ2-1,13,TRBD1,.,TGTGCCAGCGGACAGGGACAGGTCCATGAGCAGTTCTTC,CASGQGQVHEQFF
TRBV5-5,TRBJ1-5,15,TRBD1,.,TGTGCCAGCACCCCTGGGGGAGGGGACAGACAGCCCCAGCATTTT,CASTPGGGDRQPQHF
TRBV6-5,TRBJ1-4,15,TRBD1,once,TGTGCCAGCAGTCGACAGGGGTCTACTAATGAAAAACTGTTTTTT,CASSRQGSTNEKLFF
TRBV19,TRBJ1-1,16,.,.,TGTGCCAGTAGTACCCGGGGAGACAGGACCCCCACTGAAGCTTTCTTT,CASSTRGDRTPTEAFF
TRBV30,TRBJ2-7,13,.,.,TGTGCCTGGAGTGTACCGGTTCCAGGCGAGCAGTACTTC,CAWSVPVPGEQYF
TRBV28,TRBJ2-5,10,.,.,TGTGCCAGCGGTGTGGCTACCCAGTACTTC,CASGVATQYF
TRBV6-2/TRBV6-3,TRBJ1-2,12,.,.,TGTGCCAGCAGCTTAGACAGCTATGGCTACACCTTC,CASSLDSYGYTF
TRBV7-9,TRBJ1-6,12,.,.,TGTGCCAGCAGCTTAGGAGCTCGGTCCCTCCACTTT,CASSLGARSLHF
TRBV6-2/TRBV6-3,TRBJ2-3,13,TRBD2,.,TGTGCCAGCAGCCTCGGACTAGCGAATACGCAGTATTTT,CASSLGLANTQYF
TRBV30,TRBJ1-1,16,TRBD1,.,TGTGCCTGGAGGAAAGATCGACAGGGCATGGGCACTGAAGCTTTCTTT,CAWRKDRQGMGTEAFF
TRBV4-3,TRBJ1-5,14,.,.,TGCGCCAGCAGCCAGTCACATCTAAATCAGCCCCAGCATTTT,CASSQSHLNQPQHF
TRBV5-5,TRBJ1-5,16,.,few,TGTGCCAGCAGCTTGGAGGCAGTCTATAGCAATCAGCCCCAGCATTTT,CASSLEAVYSNQPQHF
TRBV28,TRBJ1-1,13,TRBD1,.,TGTGCCAGCAAACAGGGACAGCTCGAACAAGCTTTCTTT,CASKQGQLEQAFF
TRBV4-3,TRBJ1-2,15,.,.,TGCGCCAGCGGAAACGAGGGTCCGGCTAACTATGGCTACACCTTC,CASGNEGPANYGYTF
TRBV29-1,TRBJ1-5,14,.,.,TGCAGCGTTCTCACTGGGGGGGCAGGTCAGCCCCAGCATTTT,CSVLTGGAGQPQHF
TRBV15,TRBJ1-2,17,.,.,TGTGCCACCAGCCCGGACGCGGGGGCCCCCTCTAACTATGGCTACACCTTC,CATSPDAGAPSNYGYTF
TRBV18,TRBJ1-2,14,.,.,TGTGCCAGCTCACCGGGACGAGTCAATTATGGCTACACCTTC,CASSPGRVNYGYTF
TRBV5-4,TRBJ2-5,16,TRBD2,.,TGTGCCAGCAGCTTGGGGTCTACGGGGGGCCAAGAGACCCAGTACTTC,CASSLGSTGGQETQYF
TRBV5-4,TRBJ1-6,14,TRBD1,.,TGTGCCAGCAGCTTACAGGGGTATAATTCACCCCTCCACTTT,CASSLQGYNSPLHF
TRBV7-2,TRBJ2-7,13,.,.,TGTGCCAGCAGCTCCCTATCTTCCTACGAGCAGTACTTC,CASSSLSSYEQYF
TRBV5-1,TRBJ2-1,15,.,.,TGCGCCAGCAGCTGGACTCCGAGCTCCTACAATGAGCAGTTCTTC,CASSWTPSSYNEQFF
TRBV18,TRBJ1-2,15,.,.,TGTGCCAGCTCACCACTTGGGGAGGGGATCTATGGCTACACCTTC,CASSPLGEGIYGYTF
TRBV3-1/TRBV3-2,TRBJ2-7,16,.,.,TGTGCCAGCAGCCAAGTAAAGTTTCAGCGAGTTTACGAGCAGTACTTC,CASSQVKFQRVYEQYF
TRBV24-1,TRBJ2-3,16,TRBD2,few,TGTGCCACCAGTGTTTGGACTAGCGGGAGCCCAGATACGCAGTATTTT,CATSVWTSGSPDTQYF
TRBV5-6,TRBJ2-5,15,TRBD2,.,TGTGCCAGCAGCTTGGGAATAGGACTAGTCACCCCTCCGTACTTC,CASSLGIGLVTPPYF